One sample yielded the 6 T cell receptor beta chains listed below, sequenced in a study of T-cell reconstitution after alpha-beta-depleted transplantation in children. Unique molecular identifiers were incorporated when the TCRbeta library was constructed. TCRdb ran MiXCR on the PCR reads and lists one entry per CDR3 protein. This sample yields just under 350,000 distinct CDR3 sequences, of which roughly 15% are seen a single time; about 41% belongs to the top ten. Specimen: PBMCs, mostly from graft donor cells, collected 360 days after TCRalphabeta/CD19-depleted stem cell transplant. These receptors all come from a male patient between 2 and 15 years old who had a stem cell transplant for acute lymphoblastic leukemia, so the T cells may come from the graft donor.

In this sample, this clonotype turned up a few times. The CDR3, as DNA: TGCAGTGCTAGACCCCTGACAGGAGCCTACGAGCAGTACTTC. Residues: CSARPLTGAYEQYF. V gene TRBV20-1 combines with J gene TRBJ2-7, with D tentatively TRBD1 (6 bases). The CDR3 has 14 amino acids. Trimming removed 2 bases at V and 2 bases at J, with 13 bases between. The germline CDR1 and CDR2 sequences are DFQATT and SNEGSKA (reference sequence).

J is TRBJ2-1 and V is TRBV15; 7 bases are a match to TRBD1. Germline V gene sequence: CDR1 LNHNV, CDR2 YYDKDF (reference sequence). Trimming cost V 5 bases and J 6 bases; bases outside gene matches: 13. The length of the CDR3 is 16 residues. This CDR3 reads CATSVYRGNRGNEQFF. The CDR3 coding sequence is TGTGCCACCAGCGTGTACAGGGGTAATAGAGGCAATGAGCAGTTCTTC. The whole variable domain, remainder taken from reference TRBV15 and TRBJ2-1, is DAMVIQNPRYQVTQFGKPVTLSCSQTLNHNVMYWYQQKSSQAPKLLFHYYDKDFNNEADTPDNFQSRRPNTSFCFLDIRSPGLGDTAMYLCATSVYRGNRGNEQFFGPGTRLTVL.

The chain employs TRBV7-8 and TRBJ2-2; D ambiguous. There are 11 residues in the CDR3. The V gene's germline CDR1 is SGHVS and CDR2 FQNEAQ. Between the trimmed V and J ends, which lost 1 base and 13 bases, there was a span of 7 bases. The CDR3 DNA follows: TGTGCCAGCAGCTTAGATCATGGGCTGTTTTTT. Translating it yields CASSLDHGLFF.

This clonotype has more than one count but fewer than ten. The V gene is TRBV4-2, the J gene TRBJ1-1, with D hard to call. Germline CDR1 is LGHNA and CDR2 is YNFKEQ. V was shortened by 0 bases and J by 10 bases, with 18 bases between the two germline ends. The CDR3 spans 15 residues. The DNA for the CDR3 is TGTGCCAGCAGCCAAGATAGGGCGCCCTCCCTGGGAGCTTTCTTT. Translating it yields CASSQDRAPSLGAFF.

This clonotype was recorded a few times. V usage is TRBV6-2 or TRBV6-3 and J usage is TRBJ2-1; TRBD2 aligns across 10 bases. The CDR3 has 17 amino acids. The trim removed 4 bases at V and 5 bases at J, leaving 11 bases unmatched. Germline V gene lookup returns CDR1 MNHEY and CDR2 SVGEGT. The CDR3 bases are TGTGCCAGCAGTTCTCCCCTAGCGGGAGTCTTCCACAATGAGCAGTTCTTC. Its translation: CASSSPLAGVFHNEQFF.

There are a few counts of this clonotype. V is TRBV5-1 and J is TRBJ2-7; the match to TRBD2 covers 11 bases. CDR3 length equals 15 residues. CDR1 SGHRS and CDR2 YFSETQ come from the germline V gene. The junction had 9 bases not matched to a gene; V was cut back by 6 bases and J by 4 bases. DNA of the CDR3: TGCGCCAGCAACCTCGAAACTAGCGGGAGATACGAGCAGTACTTC. It encodes CASNLETSGRYEQYF.